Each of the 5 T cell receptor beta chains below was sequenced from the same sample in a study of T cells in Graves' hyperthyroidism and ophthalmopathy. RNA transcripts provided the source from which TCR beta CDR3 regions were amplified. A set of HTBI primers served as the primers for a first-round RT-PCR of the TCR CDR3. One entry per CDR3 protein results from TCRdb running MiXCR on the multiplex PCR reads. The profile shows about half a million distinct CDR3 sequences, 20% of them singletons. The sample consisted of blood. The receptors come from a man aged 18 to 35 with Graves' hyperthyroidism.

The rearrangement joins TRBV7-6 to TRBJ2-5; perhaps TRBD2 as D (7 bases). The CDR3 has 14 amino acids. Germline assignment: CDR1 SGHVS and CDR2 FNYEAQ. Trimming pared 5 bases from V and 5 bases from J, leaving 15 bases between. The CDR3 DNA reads TGTGCCAGCAGCGCAACGGGGGGCTGGGAGACCCAGTACTTC. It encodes CASSATGGWETQYF.

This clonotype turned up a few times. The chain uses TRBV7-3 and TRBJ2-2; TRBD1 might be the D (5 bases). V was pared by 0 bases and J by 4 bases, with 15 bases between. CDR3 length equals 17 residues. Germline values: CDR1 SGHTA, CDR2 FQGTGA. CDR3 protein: CASSLTGPPASTGELFF. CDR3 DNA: TGTGCCAGCAGCTTAACGGGGCCGCCCGCTTCCACCGGGGAGCTGTTTTTT.

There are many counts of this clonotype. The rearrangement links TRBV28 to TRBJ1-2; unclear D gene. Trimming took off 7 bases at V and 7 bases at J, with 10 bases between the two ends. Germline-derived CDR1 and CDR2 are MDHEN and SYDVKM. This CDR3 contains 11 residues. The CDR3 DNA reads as TGTGCCAGCACCCGGGGTCCTGGCTACACCTTC. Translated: CASTRGPGYTF.

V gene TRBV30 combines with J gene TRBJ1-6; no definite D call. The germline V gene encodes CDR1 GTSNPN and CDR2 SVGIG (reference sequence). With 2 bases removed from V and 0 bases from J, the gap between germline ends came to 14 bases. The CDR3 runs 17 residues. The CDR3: CAWSPEHLSSYNSPLHF. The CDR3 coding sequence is TGTGCCTGGAGTCCAGAACATCTCAGCTCCTATAATTCACCCCTCCACTTT. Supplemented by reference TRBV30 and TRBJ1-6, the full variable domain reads SQTIHQWPATLVQPVGSPLSLECTVEGTSNPNLYWYRQAAGRGLQLLFYSVGIGQISSEVPQNLSASRPQDRQFILSSKKLLLSDSGFYLCAWSPEHLSSYNSPLHFGNGTRLTVT.

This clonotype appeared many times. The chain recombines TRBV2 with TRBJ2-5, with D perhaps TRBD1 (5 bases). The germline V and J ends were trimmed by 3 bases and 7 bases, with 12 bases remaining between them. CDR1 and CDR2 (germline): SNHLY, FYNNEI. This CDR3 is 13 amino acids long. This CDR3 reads CASSDWTQGTQYF. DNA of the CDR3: TGTGCCAGCAGTGATTGGACCCAGGGGACCCAGTACTTC.